This TCR beta chain stems from a study of cytomegalovirus exposure and HLA in healthy donors. Study background: The approximately 120 validation repertoires were produced on the same platform as the 650 or so repertoires of the first cohort. This was reported in a later analysis.

Study-level results: A few of the chains that were CMV-associated were confirmed in vitro to be specific for CMV antigens. TCR beta chains numbering more than 150 were designated cytomegalovirus-associated.

With regard to this clone: Its antigen remains unknown.

Among the 120 subjects of the validation cohort, separate from the approximately 660-subject first cohort, were the donors. The data were produced by immunoSEQ multiplex PCR, yet TCRdb's version contains in-frame clones alone and is incomplete. In the table there are 150,000 to 200,000 clones, roughly 91% of which are singletons. J was trimmed by 7 bases and V by 6 bases; bases with no gene match: 9. Looked up from germline, CDR1 is SNHLY and CDR2 is FYNNEI. The CDR3 loop spans 15 amino acids. The sample comprised PBMCs. This chain links TRBV2 with TRBJ2-1; TRBD2 matches at 10 bases. This clonotype originated in a man younger than 30 in good health and CMV-seropositive. Here the CDR3 DNA reads TGTGCCAGCAGGAAGCGGGAGGGAGTAGGAAATGAGCAGTTCTTC. Residues: CASRKREGVGNEQFF.